The 5 T cell receptor beta chains below come from one sample, sequenced in a study of T cell repertoires in aging, cancer and after chemotherapy. Peripheral blood genomic DNA, not sorted cells or RNA, was the template. TRB rearrangements spanning V, D and J were amplified using mixed TRB-A/B primers. Via MiXCR, TCRdb re-called the multiplex PCR reads, giving one row per CDR3 protein. Of 2,500 to 3,000 distinct CDR3 sequences in the sample, 59% are singletons; the top ten hold about 70%. The sample comprised blood. These receptors all stem from a human donor with a blood cancer.

The V gene is TRBV27, the J gene TRBJ2-5; tentative D call: TRBD2 (7 bases). Germline V CDR1 and CDR2: MNHEY, SMNVEV (reference sequence). Trimming removed 3 bases at V and 5 bases at J, with 19 bases between. The CDR3 runs to 16 residues. The CDR3 coding sequence is TGTGCCAGCAGTTTTTTCTCGGGCAGGGGAGGGGAGACCCAGTACTTC. It codes for CASSFFSGRGGETQYF.

The V and J genes are TRBV27 and TRBJ2-7, with 14 bases aligning to TRBD2. The CDR3 spans 18 residues. CDR1 is MNHEY, CDR2 SMNVEV, per germline (reference sequence). J gave up 0 bases and V 5 bases, and 9 bases lay outside the gene matches. The CDR3 is CASSPQTSGGVSSYEQYF. In DNA, the CDR3 is TGTGCCAGCAGTCCCCAGACTAGCGGGGGGGTTAGCTCCTACGAGCAGTACTTC.

This chain connects TRBV6-2 or TRBV6-3 to TRBJ2-7; D is unclear. The CDR3 runs 11 residues. The V gene's germline CDR1 is MNHEY and CDR2 SVGEGT. Trimming took 5 bases from V and 3 from J, leaving 5 bases between them. DNA for the CDR3: TGTGCCAGCAGTCCGCTCTACGAGCAGTACTTC. As protein: CASSPLYEQYF.

This clonotype counts as medium-sized (0.01 to 0.1%). DNA for the CDR3: TGCAGTGCAAACGGGGGAGGTTCCTACAATGAGCAGTTCTTC. Residues: CSANGGGSYNEQFF. The chain is built from TRBV29-1 and TRBJ2-1, with D possibly matching TRBD2 (6 bases). The CDR3 is made up of 14 amino acids. The germline CDR1 and CDR2 sequences are SQVTM and ANQGSEA.

This chain joins TRBV12-3 or TRBV12-4 and TRBJ1-5, with D unresolved. Trimming left V 6 bases short and J 9 bases short, with 18 bases between. This CDR3 region has 14 residues. Here the CDR3 reads CASRGAVGLSPQHF. As DNA, the CDR3 is TGTGCCAGCAGGGGCGCAGTAGGACTGTCGCCCCAGCATTTT.